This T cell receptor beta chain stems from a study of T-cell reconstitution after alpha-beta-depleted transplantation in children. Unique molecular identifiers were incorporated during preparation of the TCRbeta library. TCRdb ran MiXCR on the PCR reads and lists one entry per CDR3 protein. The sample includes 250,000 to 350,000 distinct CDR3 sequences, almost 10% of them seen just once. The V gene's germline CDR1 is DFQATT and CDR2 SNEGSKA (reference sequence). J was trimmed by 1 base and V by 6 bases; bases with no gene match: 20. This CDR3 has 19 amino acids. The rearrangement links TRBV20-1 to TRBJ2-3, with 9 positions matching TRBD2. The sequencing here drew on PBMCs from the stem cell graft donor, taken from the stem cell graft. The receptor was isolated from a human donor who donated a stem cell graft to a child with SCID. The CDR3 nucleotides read TGCAGTGCCAGGCCTGATAGCGGGGGCACTATCGCCGGCACAGATACGCAGTATTTT. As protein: CSARPDSGGTIAGTDTQYF.